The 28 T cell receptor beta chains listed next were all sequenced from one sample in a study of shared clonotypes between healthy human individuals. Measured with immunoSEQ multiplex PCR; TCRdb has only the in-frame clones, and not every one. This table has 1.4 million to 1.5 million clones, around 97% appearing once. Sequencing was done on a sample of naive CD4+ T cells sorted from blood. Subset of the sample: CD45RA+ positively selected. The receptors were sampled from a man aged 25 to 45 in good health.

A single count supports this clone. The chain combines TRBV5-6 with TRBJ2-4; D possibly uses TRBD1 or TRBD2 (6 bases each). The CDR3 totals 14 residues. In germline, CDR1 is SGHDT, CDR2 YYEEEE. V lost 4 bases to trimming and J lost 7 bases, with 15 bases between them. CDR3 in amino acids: CASSRGLDGNIQYF. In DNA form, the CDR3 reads TGTGCCAGCAGCCGGGGGCTCGATGGGAACATTCAGTACTTC.

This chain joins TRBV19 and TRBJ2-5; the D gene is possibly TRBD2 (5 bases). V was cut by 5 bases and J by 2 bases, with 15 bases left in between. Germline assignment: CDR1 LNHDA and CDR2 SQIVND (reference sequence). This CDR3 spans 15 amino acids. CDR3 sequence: CASSSGWTAQETQYF. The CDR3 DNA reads TGTGCCAGTAGTTCGGGCTGGACTGCACAAGAGACCCAGTACTTC.

The CDR3 DNA reads TGTGCCAGCAGTCGGACTAGCGAGAATGAGCAGTTCTTC. Amino acid sequence: CASSRTSENEQFF. The genes are TRBV6-1 and TRBJ2-1, with TRBD2 matching over 9 bases. V dropped 5 bases and J dropped 7; count of bases not matched to a gene: 3. CDR1 is MNHNS, CDR2 SASEGT, per germline. This CDR3 has 13 residues.

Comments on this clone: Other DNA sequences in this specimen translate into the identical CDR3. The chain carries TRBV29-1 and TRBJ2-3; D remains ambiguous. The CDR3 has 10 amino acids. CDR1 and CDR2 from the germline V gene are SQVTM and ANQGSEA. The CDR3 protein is CSGGSDTQYF. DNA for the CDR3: TGCTCCGGTGGATCAGATACGCAGTATTTT.

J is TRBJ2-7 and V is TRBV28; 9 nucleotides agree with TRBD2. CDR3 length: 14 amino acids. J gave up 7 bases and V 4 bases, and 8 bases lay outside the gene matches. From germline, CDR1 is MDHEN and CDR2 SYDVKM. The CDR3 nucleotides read TGTGCCAGCAGTTCGGGACTAGCCGGGAGGGAGCAGTACTTC. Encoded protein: CASSSGLAGREQYF.

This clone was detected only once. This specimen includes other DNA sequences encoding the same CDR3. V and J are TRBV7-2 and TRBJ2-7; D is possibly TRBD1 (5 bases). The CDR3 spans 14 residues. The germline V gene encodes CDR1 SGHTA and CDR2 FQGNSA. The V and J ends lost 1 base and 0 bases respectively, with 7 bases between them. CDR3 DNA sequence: TGTGCCAGCAGCTTAGACAGGTTCTCCTACGAGCAGTACTTC. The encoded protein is CASSLDRFSYEQYF. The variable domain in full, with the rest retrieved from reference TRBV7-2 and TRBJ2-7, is GAGVSQSPSNKVTEKGKDVELRCDPISGHTALYWYRQSLGQGLEFLIYFQGNSAPDKSGLPSDRFSAERTGGSVSTLTIQRTQQEDSAVYLCASSLDRFSYEQYFGPGTRLTVT.

The CDR3 region has the DNA TGTGCCAGCAGTGAAGCGGGGGGCGCAGGTCAGCCCCAGCATTTT. Its translation is CASSEAGGAGQPQHF. V gene TRBV6-1 combines with J gene TRBJ1-5; tentative D call: TRBD1 (6 bases). This CDR3 is 15 amino acids long. Germline V gene data show CDR1 as MNHNS and CDR2 as SASEGT. Trimming removed 0 bases from V and 6 bases from J, with 12 bases in between.

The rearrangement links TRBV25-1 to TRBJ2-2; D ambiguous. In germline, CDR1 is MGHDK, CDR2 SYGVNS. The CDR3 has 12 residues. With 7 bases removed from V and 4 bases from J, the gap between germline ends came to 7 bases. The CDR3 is CASMGSTGELFF. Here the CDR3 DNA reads TGTGCCAGCATGGGTTCCACCGGGGAGCTGTTTTTT.

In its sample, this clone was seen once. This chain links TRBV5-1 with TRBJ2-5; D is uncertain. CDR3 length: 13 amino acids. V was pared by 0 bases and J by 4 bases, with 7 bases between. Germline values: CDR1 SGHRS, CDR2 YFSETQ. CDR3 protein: CASSLADRETQYF. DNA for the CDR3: TGCGCCAGCAGCTTGGCCGATAGAGAGACCCAGTACTTC.

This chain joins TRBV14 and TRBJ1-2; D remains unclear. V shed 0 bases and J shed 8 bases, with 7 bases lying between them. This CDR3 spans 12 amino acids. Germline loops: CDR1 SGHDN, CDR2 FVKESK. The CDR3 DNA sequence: TGTGCCAGCAGCCAAGATTGGTACGGCTACACCTTC. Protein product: CASSQDWYGYTF.

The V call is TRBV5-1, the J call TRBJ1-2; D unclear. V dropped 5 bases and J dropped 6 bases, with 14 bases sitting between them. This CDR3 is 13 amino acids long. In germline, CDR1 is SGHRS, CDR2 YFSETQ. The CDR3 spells CASSQDGMNGYTF. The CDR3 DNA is TGCGCCAGCAGTCAAGATGGGATGAATGGCTACACCTTC.

The CDR3 sequence: CSASKAPEQYF. In DNA, the CDR3 is TGCAGTGCGAGCAAAGCGCCCGAGCAGTACTTC. The rearrangement uses TRBV20-1 and TRBJ2-7; D not certain. The germline CDR1 and CDR2 sequences are DFQATT and SNEGSKA (reference sequence). The V and J ends lost 6 bases and 6 bases respectively, with 12 bases between them. This CDR3 is built from 11 residues.

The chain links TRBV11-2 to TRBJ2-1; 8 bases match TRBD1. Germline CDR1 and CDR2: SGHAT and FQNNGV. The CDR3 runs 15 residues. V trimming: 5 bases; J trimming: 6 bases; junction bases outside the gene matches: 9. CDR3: CASSQDRAPINEQFF. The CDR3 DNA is TGTGCCAGCAGCCAGGACAGGGCCCCAATCAATGAGCAGTTCTTC.

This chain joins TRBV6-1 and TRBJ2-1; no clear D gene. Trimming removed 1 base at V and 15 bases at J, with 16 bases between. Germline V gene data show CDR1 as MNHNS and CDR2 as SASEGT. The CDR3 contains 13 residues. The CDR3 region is CASSEVTYTRWFF. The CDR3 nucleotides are TGTGCCAGCAGTGAAGTGACGTATACCCGTTGGTTCTTC.

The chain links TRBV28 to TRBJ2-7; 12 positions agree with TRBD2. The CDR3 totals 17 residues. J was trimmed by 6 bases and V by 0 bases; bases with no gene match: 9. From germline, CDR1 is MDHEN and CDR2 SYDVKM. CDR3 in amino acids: CASSLWFPSGRAGEQYF. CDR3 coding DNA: TGTGCCAGCAGTTTATGGTTCCCTAGCGGGAGGGCCGGCGAGCAGTACTTC.

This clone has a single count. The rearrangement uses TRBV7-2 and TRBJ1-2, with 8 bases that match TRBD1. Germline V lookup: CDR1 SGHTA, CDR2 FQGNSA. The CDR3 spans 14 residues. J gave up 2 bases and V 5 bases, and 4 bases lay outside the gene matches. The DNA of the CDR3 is TGTGCCAGCAGCATAAGACAGGGGAACTATGGCTACACCTTC. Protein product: CASSIRQGNYGYTF.

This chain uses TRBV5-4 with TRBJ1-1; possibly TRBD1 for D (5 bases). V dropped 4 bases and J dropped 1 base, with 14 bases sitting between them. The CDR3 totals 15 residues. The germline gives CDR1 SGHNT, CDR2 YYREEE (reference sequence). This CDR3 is CASSPRGYSNTEAFF. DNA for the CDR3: TGTGCCAGCAGCCCCCGGGGGTATTCGAACACTGAAGCTTTCTTT.

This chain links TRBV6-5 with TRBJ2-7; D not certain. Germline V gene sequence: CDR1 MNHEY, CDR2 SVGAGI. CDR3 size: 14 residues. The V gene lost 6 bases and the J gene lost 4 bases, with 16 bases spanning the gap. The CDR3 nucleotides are TGTGCCAGCAGGGTCAGTTTCGGAATATACGAGCAGTACTTC. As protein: CASRVSFGIYEQYF.

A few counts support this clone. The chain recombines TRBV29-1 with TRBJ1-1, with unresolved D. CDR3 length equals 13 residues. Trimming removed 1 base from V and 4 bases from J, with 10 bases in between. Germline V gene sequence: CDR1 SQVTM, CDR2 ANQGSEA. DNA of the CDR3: TGCAGCGTTGAAGGGGTCAGTGGCACTGAAGCTTTCTTT. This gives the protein CSVEGVSGTEAFF.

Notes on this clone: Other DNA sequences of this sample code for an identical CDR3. In DNA form, the CDR3 reads TGTGCCAGCAGCGTAGGGGGACGGGAGAACTATGGCTACACCTTC. Translating gives CASSVGGRENYGYTF. The J gene is TRBJ1-2, the V gene TRBV9; possible D gene TRBD1, 5 bases. This CDR3 is built from 15 residues. Germline V CDR1 and CDR2: SGDLS, YYNGEE. V lost 0 bases and J 2 bases, leaving 11 bases between the germline ends.

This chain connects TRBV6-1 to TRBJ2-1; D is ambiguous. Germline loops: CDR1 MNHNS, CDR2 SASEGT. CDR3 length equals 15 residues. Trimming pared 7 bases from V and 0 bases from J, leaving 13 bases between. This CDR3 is CASTQLEISYNEQFF. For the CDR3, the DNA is TGTGCCAGCACTCAATTGGAAATCTCCTACAATGAGCAGTTCTTC.

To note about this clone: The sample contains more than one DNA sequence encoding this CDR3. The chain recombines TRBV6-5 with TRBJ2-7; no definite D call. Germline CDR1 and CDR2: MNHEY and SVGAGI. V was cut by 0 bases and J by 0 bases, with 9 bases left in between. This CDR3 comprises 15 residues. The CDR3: CASSYSAASSYEQYF. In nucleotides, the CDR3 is TGTGCCAGCAGTTACTCGGCGGCTAGCTCCTACGAGCAGTACTTC.

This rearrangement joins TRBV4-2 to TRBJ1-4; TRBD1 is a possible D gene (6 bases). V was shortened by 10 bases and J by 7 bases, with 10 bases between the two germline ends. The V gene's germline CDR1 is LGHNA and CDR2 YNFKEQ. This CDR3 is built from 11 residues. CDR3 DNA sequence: TGTGCCACCGTAGGGGGTGAAAAACTGTTTTTT. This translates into CATVGGEKLFF.

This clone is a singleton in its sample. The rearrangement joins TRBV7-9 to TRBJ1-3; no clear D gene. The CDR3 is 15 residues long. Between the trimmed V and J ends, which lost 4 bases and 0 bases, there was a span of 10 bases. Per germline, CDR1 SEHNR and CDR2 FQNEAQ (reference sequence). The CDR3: CASSSWRSSGNTIYF. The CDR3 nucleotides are TGTGCCAGCAGCTCTTGGCGCAGCTCTGGAAACACCATATATTTT.

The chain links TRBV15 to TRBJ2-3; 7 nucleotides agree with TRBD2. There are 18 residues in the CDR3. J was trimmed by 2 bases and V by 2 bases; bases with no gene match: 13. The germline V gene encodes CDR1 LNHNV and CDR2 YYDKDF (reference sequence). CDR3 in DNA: TGTGCCACCAGCAGAACCCCTCCCCCAGCGGGGTTCACAGATACGCAGTATTTT. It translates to CATSRTPPPAGFTDTQYF.

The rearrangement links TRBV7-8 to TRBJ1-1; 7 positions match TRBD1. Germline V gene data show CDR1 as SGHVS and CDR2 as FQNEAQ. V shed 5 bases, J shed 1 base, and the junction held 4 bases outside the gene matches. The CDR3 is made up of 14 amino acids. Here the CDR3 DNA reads TGTGCCAGCAGCCAAAGGACAGGGAACACTGAAGCTTTCTTT. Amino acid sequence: CASSQRTGNTEAFF.

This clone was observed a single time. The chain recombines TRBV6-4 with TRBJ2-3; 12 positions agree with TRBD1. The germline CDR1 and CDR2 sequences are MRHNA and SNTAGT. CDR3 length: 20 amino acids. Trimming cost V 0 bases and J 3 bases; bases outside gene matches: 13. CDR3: CASSDSFRDRGPGGTDTQYF. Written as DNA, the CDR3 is TGTGCCAGCAGTGACTCGTTCCGGGACAGGGGGCCGGGTGGAACAGATACGCAGTATTTT.

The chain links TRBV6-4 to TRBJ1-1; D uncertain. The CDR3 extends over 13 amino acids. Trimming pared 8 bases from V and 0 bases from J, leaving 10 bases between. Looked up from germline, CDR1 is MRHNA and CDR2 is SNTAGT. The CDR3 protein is CASSGQLNTEAFF. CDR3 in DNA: TGTGCCAGCTCTGGGCAATTGAACACTGAAGCTTTCTTT.